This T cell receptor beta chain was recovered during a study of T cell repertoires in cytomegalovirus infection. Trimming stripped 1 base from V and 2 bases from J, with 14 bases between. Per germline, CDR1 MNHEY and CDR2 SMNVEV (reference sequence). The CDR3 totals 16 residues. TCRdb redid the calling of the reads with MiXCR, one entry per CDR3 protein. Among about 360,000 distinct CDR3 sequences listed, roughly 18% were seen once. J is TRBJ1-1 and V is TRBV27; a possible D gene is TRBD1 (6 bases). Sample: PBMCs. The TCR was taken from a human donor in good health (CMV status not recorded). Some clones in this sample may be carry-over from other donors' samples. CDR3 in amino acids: CASSLFRGRGNTEAFF. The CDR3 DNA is TGTGCCAGCAGTTTATTCAGGGGCCGGGGTAACACTGAAGCTTTCTTT.